A selection of T cell receptor beta chains follows, all from one sample in a study of blood T cell repertoires in COVID-19. The method was immunoSEQ multiplex PCR; TCRdb's version includes in-frame clones alone and lacks a portion of them. The sample holds just over 30,000 clones, around 92% seen once. Sequences were obtained from peripheral blood. The receptors stem from a woman between 40 and 50 years old with active or convalescent COVID-19. Each CDR3 is given with its conserved first and last residue. The D gene is left open where the match is weak. Expanded clones get a size class; other rows say once, few or many, or leave the size out.

d_call: TRBD2; j_call: TRBJ2-7; v_call: TRBV12-3/TRBV12-4; clone_size: NA; cdr3_aa: CASSSGTSGIMDF; cdr3_nt: TGTGCCAGCAGTTCCGGGACTAGCGGAATCATGGACTTC
d_call: NA; j_call: TRBJ2-7; v_call: TRBV28; clone_size: NA; cdr3_aa: CASSSSVEGTYEQYF; cdr3_nt: TGTGCCAGCAGTTCTAGCGTTGAAGGAACCTACGAGCAGTACTTC
d_call: TRBD2; j_call: TRBJ2-3; v_call: TRBV29-1; clone_size: NA; cdr3_aa: CSVLEAGSFTDTQYF; cdr3_nt: TGCAGCGTTCTAGAAGCGGGGAGCTTCACAGATACGCAGTATTTT
d_call: TRBD2; j_call: TRBJ2-5; v_call: TRBV7-9; clone_size: NA; cdr3_aa: CASSRGRTSGRAGETQYF; cdr3_nt: TGTGCCAGCAGCCGGGGAAGGACTAGCGGGAGGGCGGGAGAGACCCAGTACTTC
d_call: TRBD2; j_call: TRBJ2-5; v_call: TRBV2; clone_size: NA; cdr3_aa: CASSVGGVGETQYF; cdr3_nt: TGTGCCAGCAGTGTGGGAGGGGTCGGAGAGACCCAGTACTTC
d_call: NA; j_call: TRBJ1-1; v_call: TRBV4-1; clone_size: NA; cdr3_aa: CASSPPRAEGGTEAFF; cdr3_nt: TGCGCCAGCAGCCCCCCGCGGGCGGAGGGTGGCACTGAAGCTTTCTTT
d_call: NA; j_call: TRBJ1-1; v_call: TRBV3-1/TRBV3-2; clone_size: NA; cdr3_aa: CAAGQNTEAFF; cdr3_nt: TGTGCTGCAGGGCAAAACACTGAAGCTTTCTTT
d_call: NA; j_call: TRBJ1-2; v_call: TRBV4-1; clone_size: NA; cdr3_aa: CASSQEQYNYGYTF; cdr3_nt: TGCGCCAGCAGCCAAGAACAGTATAACTATGGCTACACCTTC
d_call: TRBD2; j_call: TRBJ2-1; v_call: TRBV7-3; clone_size: NA; cdr3_aa: CASSSTGTSGYNEQFF; cdr3_nt: TGTGCCAGCAGCTCCACCGGGACTAGCGGATACAATGAGCAGTTCTTC
d_call: NA; j_call: TRBJ1-3; v_call: TRBV3-1/TRBV3-2; clone_size: once; cdr3_aa: CASSQDGGAFRNTIYF; cdr3_nt: TGTGCCAGCAGCCAAGATGGGGGGGCGTTTAGAAACACCATATATTTT
d_call: TRBD2; j_call: TRBJ2-2; v_call: TRBV9; clone_size: NA; cdr3_aa: CASSVAISGGLNTGELFF; cdr3_nt: TGTGCCAGCAGCGTAGCGATTAGCGGGGGTTTAAACACCGGGGAGCTGTTTTTT
d_call: NA; j_call: TRBJ1-4; v_call: TRBV6-5; clone_size: NA; cdr3_aa: CASTTGDTSREKLFF; cdr3_nt: TGTGCCAGCACCACGGGAGATACTAGTAGAGAAAAACTGTTTTTT
d_call: NA; j_call: TRBJ1-2; v_call: TRBV5-1; clone_size: NA; cdr3_aa: CASSLIGRSGELDGYTF; cdr3_nt: TGCGCCAGCAGCTTGATTGGAAGGTCCGGGGAGTTGGATGGCTACACCTTC
d_call: TRBD2; j_call: TRBJ2-5; v_call: TRBV11-3; clone_size: NA; cdr3_aa: CASSLSGRETQYF; cdr3_nt: TGTGCCAGCAGCCTAAGCGGGAGGGAGACCCAGTACTTC
d_call: TRBD2; j_call: TRBJ2-5; v_call: TRBV19; clone_size: NA; cdr3_aa: CASSRRGDGQETQYF; cdr3_nt: TGTGCCAGTAGTAGACGGGGGGATGGCCAAGAGACCCAGTACTTC
d_call: TRBD1; j_call: TRBJ1-6; v_call: TRBV6-1; clone_size: NA; cdr3_aa: CASSEGLSRGPDNSPLHF; cdr3_nt: TGTGCCAGCAGTGAAGGTTTGAGCAGGGGGCCTGATAATTCACCCCTCCACTTT
d_call: NA; j_call: TRBJ2-7; v_call: TRBV3-1/TRBV3-2; clone_size: NA; cdr3_aa: CASSVSGVYEQYF; cdr3_nt: TGTGCCAGCAGCGTATCGGGGGTCTACGAGCAGTACTTC
d_call: NA; j_call: TRBJ1-2; v_call: TRBV5-1; clone_size: few; cdr3_aa: CASSSRPGLIYGYTF; cdr3_nt: TGCGCCAGCAGCTCGCGGCCAGGGTTAATTTATGGCTACACCTTC
d_call: NA; j_call: TRBJ2-5; v_call: TRBV21-1; clone_size: once; cdr3_aa: CASSTDLRTGWISWDQYF; cdr3_nt: TGTGCCAGCAGCACCGACCTTAGGACAGGGTGGATCTCGTGGGACCAGTACTTC
d_call: TRBD1; j_call: TRBJ1-1; v_call: TRBV5-5; clone_size: NA; cdr3_aa: CASSLVAGTGNTEAFF; cdr3_nt: TGTGCCAGCAGCTTGGTAGCCGGGACAGGGAACACTGAAGCTTTCTTT
d_call: NA; j_call: TRBJ2-3; v_call: TRBV7-3; clone_size: NA; cdr3_aa: CASSLAGATDTQYF; cdr3_nt: TGTGCCAGCAGCTTAGCAGGGGCCACAGATACGCAGTATTTT
d_call: TRBD1; j_call: TRBJ1-2; v_call: TRBV9; clone_size: NA; cdr3_aa: CASSPGGQGNYGYTF; cdr3_nt: TGTGCCAGCAGCCCGGGGGGACAGGGAAACTATGGCTACACCTTC
d_call: TRBD1; j_call: TRBJ2-1; v_call: TRBV28; clone_size: few; cdr3_aa: CASSPGTDYYNEQFF; cdr3_nt: TGTGCCAGCAGTCCAGGGACAGATTATTACAATGAGCAGTTCTTC
d_call: TRBD2; j_call: TRBJ2-7; v_call: TRBV11-2; clone_size: NA; cdr3_aa: CASTPSGRAREQYF; cdr3_nt: TGTGCCAGCACCCCAAGCGGGAGGGCCCGTGAGCAGTACTTC
d_call: NA; j_call: TRBJ1-2; v_call: TRBV5-1; clone_size: NA; cdr3_aa: CASSFDTSYGYTF; cdr3_nt: TGCGCCAGCAGTTTCGACACGAGCTATGGCTACACCTTC
d_call: NA; j_call: TRBJ2-3; v_call: TRBV9; clone_size: NA; cdr3_aa: CASSVVGGSTDTQYF; cdr3_nt: TGTGCCAGCAGCGTAGTGGGGGGAAGCACAGATACGCAGTATTTT
d_call: NA; j_call: TRBJ2-3; v_call: TRBV4-3; clone_size: NA; cdr3_aa: CASSQGIRGQSTDTQYF; cdr3_nt: TGCGCCAGCAGCCAAGGGATCAGGGGCCAAAGCACAGATACGCAGTATTTT
d_call: NA; j_call: TRBJ1-1; v_call: TRBV9; clone_size: NA; cdr3_aa: CASSDYSGQMNTEAFF; cdr3_nt: TGTGCCAGCAGCGACTACTCCGGACAGATGAACACTGAAGCTTTCTTT
d_call: NA; j_call: TRBJ1-4; v_call: TRBV3-1/TRBV3-2; clone_size: NA; cdr3_aa: CASSQVASGHLTATNEKLFF; cdr3_nt: TGTGCCAGCAGCCAAGTCGCTTCGGGACATTTAACTGCAACTAATGAAAAACTGTTTTTT
d_call: TRBD2; j_call: TRBJ2-4; v_call: TRBV7-3; clone_size: NA; cdr3_aa: CASSSGLAGVGNIQYF; cdr3_nt: TGTGCCAGCAGCTCAGGCTTGGCGGGAGTGGGAAACATTCAGTACTTC
d_call: TRBD1; j_call: TRBJ2-7; v_call: TRBV4-1; clone_size: NA; cdr3_aa: CASSPSDRASYEQYF; cdr3_nt: TGCGCCAGCAGCCCCTCAGACAGGGCATCCTACGAGCAGTACTTC
d_call: TRBD1; j_call: TRBJ2-3; v_call: TRBV7-9; clone_size: NA; cdr3_aa: CASNLQGIPADTQYF; cdr3_nt: TGTGCCAGCAACCTACAGGGGATCCCGGCAGATACGCAGTATTTT
d_call: NA; j_call: TRBJ1-4; v_call: TRBV5-5; clone_size: NA; cdr3_aa: CASSLDSPEKLFF; cdr3_nt: TGTGCCAGCAGCTTGGACAGCCCTGAAAAACTGTTTTTT
d_call: TRBD1; j_call: TRBJ2-3; v_call: TRBV7-3; clone_size: NA; cdr3_aa: CASSEDRGYTDTQYF; cdr3_nt: TGTGCCAGCAGCGAGGACAGGGGCTACACAGATACGCAGTATTTT
d_call: NA; j_call: TRBJ2-2; v_call: TRBV6-5; clone_size: NA; cdr3_aa: CASSYSTGELFF; cdr3_nt: TGTGCCAGCAGTTATAGCACCGGGGAGCTGTTTTTT
d_call: TRBD2; j_call: TRBJ2-5; v_call: TRBV11-2; clone_size: NA; cdr3_aa: CASRLLAGGSQETQYF; cdr3_nt: TGTGCCAGCAGGCTTCTAGCGGGGGGCTCCCAAGAGACCCAGTACTTC
d_call: NA; j_call: TRBJ1-2; v_call: TRBV28; clone_size: NA; cdr3_aa: CASSLSVFYGYTF; cdr3_nt: TGTGCCAGCAGTTTGTCCGTCTTCTATGGCTACACCTTC
d_call: TRBD2; j_call: TRBJ2-3; v_call: TRBV4-3; clone_size: NA; cdr3_aa: CASSQENSGGAIDTQYF; cdr3_nt: TGCGCCAGCAGCCAAGAGAATAGCGGGGGGGCAATAGATACGCAGTATTTT
d_call: TRBD1; j_call: TRBJ2-7; v_call: TRBV10-2; clone_size: NA; cdr3_aa: CASSSGGVYEQYF; cdr3_nt: TGCGCCAGCAGCTCAGGGGGTGTTTACGAGCAGTACTTC
d_call: TRBD1; j_call: TRBJ2-2; v_call: TRBV4-2; clone_size: NA; cdr3_aa: CASTVRTGRQSGELFF; cdr3_nt: TGTGCCAGCACCGTAAGGACAGGGAGGCAGTCCGGGGAGCTGTTTTTT
d_call: TRBD1; j_call: TRBJ2-7; v_call: TRBV5-1; clone_size: NA; cdr3_aa: CASSLPGPGGYEQYF; cdr3_nt: TGCGCCAGCAGCTTGCCCGGGCCAGGGGGCTACGAGCAGTACTTC
d_call: TRBD1; j_call: TRBJ1-5; v_call: TRBV28; clone_size: NA; cdr3_aa: CASSSTGAGQPQHF; cdr3_nt: TGTGCCAGCAGTTCCACAGGGGCAGGACAGCCCCAGCATTTT
d_call: NA; j_call: TRBJ2-7; v_call: TRBV30; clone_size: once; cdr3_aa: CAWIRRDYEQYF; cdr3_nt: TGTGCCTGGATACGCCGAGACTACGAGCAGTACTTC
d_call: TRBD2; j_call: TRBJ2-5; v_call: TRBV11-2; clone_size: NA; cdr3_aa: CASSPGRGGGQETQYF; cdr3_nt: TGTGCCAGCAGCCCCGGGCGCGGCGGGGGGCAAGAGACCCAGTACTTC
d_call: TRBD1; j_call: TRBJ2-1; v_call: TRBV3-1/TRBV3-2; clone_size: NA; cdr3_aa: CASSHLRGPLSSYNEQFF; cdr3_nt: TGTGCCAGCAGCCACCTCAGGGGGCCCCTGAGCTCCTACAATGAGCAGTTCTTC
d_call: NA; j_call: TRBJ1-2; v_call: TRBV7-2; clone_size: NA; cdr3_aa: CASSLETENGYTF; cdr3_nt: TGTGCCAGCAGCTTAGAAACAGAGAATGGCTACACCTTC